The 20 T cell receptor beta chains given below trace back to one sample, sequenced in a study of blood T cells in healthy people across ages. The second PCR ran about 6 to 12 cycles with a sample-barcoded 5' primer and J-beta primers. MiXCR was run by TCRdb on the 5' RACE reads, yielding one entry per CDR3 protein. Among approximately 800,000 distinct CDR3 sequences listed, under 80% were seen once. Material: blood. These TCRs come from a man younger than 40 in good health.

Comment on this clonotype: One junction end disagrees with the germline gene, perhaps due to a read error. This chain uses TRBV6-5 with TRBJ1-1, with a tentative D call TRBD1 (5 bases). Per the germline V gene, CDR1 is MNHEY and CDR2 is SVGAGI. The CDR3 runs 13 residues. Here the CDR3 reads CASRTRPNAEAFF. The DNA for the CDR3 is TGTGCCAGCCGGACAAGGCCGAACGCTGAAGCTTTCTTT.

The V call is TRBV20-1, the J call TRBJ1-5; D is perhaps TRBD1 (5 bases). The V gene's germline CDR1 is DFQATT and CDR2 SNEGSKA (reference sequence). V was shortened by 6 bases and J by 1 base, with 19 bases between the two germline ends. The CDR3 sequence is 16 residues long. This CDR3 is CSANNERGGSNQPQHF. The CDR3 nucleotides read TGCAGTGCCAACAATGAAAGGGGCGGAAGCAATCAGCCCCAGCATTTT.

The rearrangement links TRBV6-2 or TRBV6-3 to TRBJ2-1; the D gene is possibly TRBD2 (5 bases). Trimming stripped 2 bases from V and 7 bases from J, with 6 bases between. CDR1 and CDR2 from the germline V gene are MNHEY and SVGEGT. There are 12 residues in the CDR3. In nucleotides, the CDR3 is TGTGCCAGCAGTTACACGGGGAATGAGCAGTTCTTC. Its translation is CASSYTGNEQFF.

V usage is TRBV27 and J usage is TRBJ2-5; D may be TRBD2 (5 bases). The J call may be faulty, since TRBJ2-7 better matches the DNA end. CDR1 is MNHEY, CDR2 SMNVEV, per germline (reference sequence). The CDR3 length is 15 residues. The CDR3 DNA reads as TGTGCCAGCAGTCCGGAGGAGAGCCCTTACTACGAGCAGTACTTC. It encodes CASSPEESPYYEQYF.

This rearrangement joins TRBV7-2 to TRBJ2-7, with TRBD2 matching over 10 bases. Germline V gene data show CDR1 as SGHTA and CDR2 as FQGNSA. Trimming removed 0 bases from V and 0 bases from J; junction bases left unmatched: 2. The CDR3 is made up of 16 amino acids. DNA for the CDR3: TGTGCCAGCAGCTTAGCACTAGCGGGGTTCTCCTACGAGCAGTACTTC. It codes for CASSLALAGFSYEQYF.

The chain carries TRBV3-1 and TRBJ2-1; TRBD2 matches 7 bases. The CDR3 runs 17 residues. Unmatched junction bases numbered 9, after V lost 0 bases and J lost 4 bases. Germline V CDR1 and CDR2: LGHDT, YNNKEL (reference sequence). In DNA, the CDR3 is TGTGCCAGCAGCCAAGATAAAGGGAGGGGCCGTTACAATGAGCAGTTCTTC. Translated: CASSQDKGRGRYNEQFF.

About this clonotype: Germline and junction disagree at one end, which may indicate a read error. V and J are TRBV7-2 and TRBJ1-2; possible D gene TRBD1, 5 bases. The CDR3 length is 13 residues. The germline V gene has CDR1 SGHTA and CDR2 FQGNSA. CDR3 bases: TGTGCCGGCAGCTTAGGGCAGGGCCTTGGCTACACCTTC. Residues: CAGSLGQGLGYTF.

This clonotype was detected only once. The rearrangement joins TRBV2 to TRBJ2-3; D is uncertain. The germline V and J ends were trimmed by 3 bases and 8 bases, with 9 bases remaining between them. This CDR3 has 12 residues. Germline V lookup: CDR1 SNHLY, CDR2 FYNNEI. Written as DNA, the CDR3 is TGTGCCAGCAGTGATACCTCCGGTACGCAGTATTTT. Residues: CASSDTSGTQYF. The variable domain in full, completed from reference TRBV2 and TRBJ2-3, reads EPEVTQTPSHQVTQMGQEVILRCVPISNHLYFYWYRQILGQKVEFLVSFYNNEISEKSEIFDDQFSVERPDGSNFTLKIRSTKLEDSAMYFCASSDTSGTQYFGPGTRLTVL.

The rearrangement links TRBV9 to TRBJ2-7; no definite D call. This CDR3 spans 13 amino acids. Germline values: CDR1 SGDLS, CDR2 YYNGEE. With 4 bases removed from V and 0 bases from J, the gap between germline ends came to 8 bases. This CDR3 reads CASSQRSSYEQYF. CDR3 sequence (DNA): TGTGCCAGCAGCCAGAGGAGCTCCTACGAGCAGTACTTC.

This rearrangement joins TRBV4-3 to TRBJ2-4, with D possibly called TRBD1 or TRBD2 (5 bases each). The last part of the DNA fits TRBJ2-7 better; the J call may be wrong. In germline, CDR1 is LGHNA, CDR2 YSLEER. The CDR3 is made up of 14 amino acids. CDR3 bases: TGCGCCAGCAGCCAAGATGGGGACGCCTACGAGCAGTACTTC. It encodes CASSQDGDAYEQYF.

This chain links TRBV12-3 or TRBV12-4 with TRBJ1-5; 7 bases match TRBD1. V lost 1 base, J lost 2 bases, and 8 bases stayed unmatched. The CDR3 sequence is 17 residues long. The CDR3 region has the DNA TGTGCCAGCAGTTTAGGCCAGGGGGTTTGGGGCAATCAGCCCCAGCATTTT. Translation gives CASSLGQGVWGNQPQHF.

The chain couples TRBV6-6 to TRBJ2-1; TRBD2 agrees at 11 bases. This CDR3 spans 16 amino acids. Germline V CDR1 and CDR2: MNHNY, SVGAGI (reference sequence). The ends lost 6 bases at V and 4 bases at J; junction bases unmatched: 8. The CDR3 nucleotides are TGTGCCAGCAGGCCCTGGGCTAGCGGGGGGTACAATGAGCAGTTCTTC. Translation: CASRPWASGGYNEQFF.

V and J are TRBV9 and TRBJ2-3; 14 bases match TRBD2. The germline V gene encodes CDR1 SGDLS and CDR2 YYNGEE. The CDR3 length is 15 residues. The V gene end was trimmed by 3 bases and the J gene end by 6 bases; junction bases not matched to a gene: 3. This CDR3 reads CASSAGLAGADTQYF. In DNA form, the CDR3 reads TGTGCCAGCAGCGCGGGACTAGCGGGGGCGGATACGCAGTATTTT.

CDR3 in DNA: TGCGCCAGCAGCTTGGCACAGGGGGCTGACTATGGCTACACCTTC. Translation: CASSLAQGADYGYTF. The V gene is TRBV5-1, the J gene TRBJ1-2, with 9 bases identical to TRBD1. CDR1 SGHRS and CDR2 YFSETQ come from the germline V gene. V lost 0 bases to trimming and J lost 3 bases; unmatched junction nucleotides: 3. The CDR3 has 15 amino acids.

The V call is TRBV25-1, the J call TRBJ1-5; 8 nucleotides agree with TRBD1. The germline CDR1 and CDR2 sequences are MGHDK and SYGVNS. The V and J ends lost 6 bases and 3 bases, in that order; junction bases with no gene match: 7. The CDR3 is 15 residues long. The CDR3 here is CASREQGDDNQPQHF. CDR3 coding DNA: TGTGCCAGCAGGGAACAGGGGGATGACAATCAGCCCCAGCATTTT.

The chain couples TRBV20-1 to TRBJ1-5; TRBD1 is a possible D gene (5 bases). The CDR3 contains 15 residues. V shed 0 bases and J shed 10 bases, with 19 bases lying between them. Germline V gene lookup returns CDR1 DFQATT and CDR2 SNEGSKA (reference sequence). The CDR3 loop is CSARDEAGTGGPQHF. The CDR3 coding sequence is TGCAGTGCTAGAGATGAAGCAGGGACGGGGGGACCCCAGCATTTT.

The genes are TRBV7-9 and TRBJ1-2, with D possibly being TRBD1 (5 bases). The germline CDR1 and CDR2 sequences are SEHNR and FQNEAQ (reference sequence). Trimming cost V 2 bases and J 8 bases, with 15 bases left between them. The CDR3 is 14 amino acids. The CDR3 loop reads CASSLIGREGGYTF. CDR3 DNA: TGTGCCAGCAGCTTAATAGGCAGGGAAGGCGGCTACACCTTC.

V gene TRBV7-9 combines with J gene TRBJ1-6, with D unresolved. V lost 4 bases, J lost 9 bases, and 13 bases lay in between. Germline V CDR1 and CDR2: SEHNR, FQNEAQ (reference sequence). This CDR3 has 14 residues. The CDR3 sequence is CASSSDSRSSPLHF. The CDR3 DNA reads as TGTGCCAGCAGCTCGGACTCCCGAAGTTCACCCCTCCACTTT.

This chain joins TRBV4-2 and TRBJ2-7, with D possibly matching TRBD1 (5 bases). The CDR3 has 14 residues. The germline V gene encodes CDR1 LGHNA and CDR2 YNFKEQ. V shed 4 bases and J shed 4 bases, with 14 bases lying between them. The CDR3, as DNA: TGTGCCAGCAGCCCGAAACAGGATTTTTACGAGCAGTACTTC. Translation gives CASSPKQDFYEQYF.

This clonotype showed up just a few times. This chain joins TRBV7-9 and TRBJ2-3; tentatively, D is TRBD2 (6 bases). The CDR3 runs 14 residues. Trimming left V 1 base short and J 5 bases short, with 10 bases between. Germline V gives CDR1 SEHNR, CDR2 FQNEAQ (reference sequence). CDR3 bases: TGTGCCAGCAGCTTAGATGGCGGGAAAGATACGCAGTATTTT. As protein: CASSLDGGKDTQYF. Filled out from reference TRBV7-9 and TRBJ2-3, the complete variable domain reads DTGVSQNPRHKITKRGQNVTFRCDPISEHNRLYWYRQTLGQGPEFLTYFQNEAQLEKSRLLSDRFSAERPKGSFSTLEIQRTEQGDSAMYLCASSLDGGKDTQYFGPGTRLTVL.